The source of this T cell receptor beta chain is a study of cytomegalovirus exposure and HLA in healthy donors. The study, taken as a whole, reports: CMV antigen specificity was confirmed in vitro for a few CMV-associated chains.

As for this clone: Antigen: not known.

The PCR ran on 60 Vbeta and 13 Jbeta primers. The assay was immunoSEQ multiplex PCR, and TCRdb's table has in-frame clones only and misses some. Of approximately 170,000 clones listed, about 85% were seen once; the top ten hold approximately 1.2%. This receptor was identified in a man aged 45-65 years in good health and CMV-seropositive. The material sequenced was PBMCs.

The CDR3 sequence is CASRDPGGGYTF. The CDR3 bases are TGTGCCAGCAGGGACCCAGGGGGTGGCTACACCTTC. The chain combines TRBV2 with TRBJ1-2; 7 bases fit TRBD1. Losses at the gene ends were 6 bases for V and 7 bases for J; bases not matched to a gene: 5. Germline V gene data show CDR1 as SNHLY and CDR2 as FYNNEI. The CDR3 length is 12 residues.